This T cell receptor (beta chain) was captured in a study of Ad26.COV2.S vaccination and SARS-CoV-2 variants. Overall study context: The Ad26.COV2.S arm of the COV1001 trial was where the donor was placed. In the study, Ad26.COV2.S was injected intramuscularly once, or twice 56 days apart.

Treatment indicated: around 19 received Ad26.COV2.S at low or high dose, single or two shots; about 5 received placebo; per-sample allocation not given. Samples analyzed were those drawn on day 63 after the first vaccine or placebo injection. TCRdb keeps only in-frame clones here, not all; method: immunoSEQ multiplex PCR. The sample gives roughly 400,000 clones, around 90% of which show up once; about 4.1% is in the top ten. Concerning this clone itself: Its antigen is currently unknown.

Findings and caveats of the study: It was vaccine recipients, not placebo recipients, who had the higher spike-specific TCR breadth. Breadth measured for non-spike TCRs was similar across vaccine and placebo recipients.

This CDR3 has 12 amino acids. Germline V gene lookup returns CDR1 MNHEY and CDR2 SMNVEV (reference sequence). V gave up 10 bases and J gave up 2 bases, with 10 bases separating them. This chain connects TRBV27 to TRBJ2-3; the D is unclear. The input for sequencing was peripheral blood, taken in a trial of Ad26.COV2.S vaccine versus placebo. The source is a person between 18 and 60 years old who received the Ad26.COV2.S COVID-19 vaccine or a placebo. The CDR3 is CAIPPPTDTQYF. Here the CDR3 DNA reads TGTGCCATCCCACCCCCCACAGATACGCAGTATTTT.